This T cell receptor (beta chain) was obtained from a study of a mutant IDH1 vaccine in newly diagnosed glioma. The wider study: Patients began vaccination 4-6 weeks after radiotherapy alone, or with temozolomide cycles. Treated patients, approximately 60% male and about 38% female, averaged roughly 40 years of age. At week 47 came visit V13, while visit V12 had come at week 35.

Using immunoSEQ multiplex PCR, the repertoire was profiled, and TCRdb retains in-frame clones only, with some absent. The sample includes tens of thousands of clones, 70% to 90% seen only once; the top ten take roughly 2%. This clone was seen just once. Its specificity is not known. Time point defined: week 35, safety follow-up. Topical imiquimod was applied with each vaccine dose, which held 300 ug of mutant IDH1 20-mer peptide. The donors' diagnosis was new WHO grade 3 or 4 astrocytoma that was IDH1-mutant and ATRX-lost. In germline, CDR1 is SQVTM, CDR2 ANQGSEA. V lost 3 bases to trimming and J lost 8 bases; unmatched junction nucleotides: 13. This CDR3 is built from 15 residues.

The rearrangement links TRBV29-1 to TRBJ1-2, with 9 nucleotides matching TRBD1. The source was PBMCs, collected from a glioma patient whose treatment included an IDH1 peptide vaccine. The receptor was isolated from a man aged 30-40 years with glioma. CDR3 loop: CSVDGQGLRQGGYTF. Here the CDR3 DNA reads TGCAGCGTTGACGGACAGGGGCTTCGCCAAGGAGGCTACACCTTC.